This T cell receptor beta chain originates from a study of tumor-infiltrating lymphocytes in primary liver carcinoma. The wider study: The patient group consisted of men and women aged 30 to 69 years. These were node-negative, non-metastatic T1-T3 tumors of roughly 4 to 11 cm. Study-level findings and limits: For tumor-adjacent and tumor-blood pairs, overlap was less than that seen for tumor region pairs.

Germline V lookup: CDR1 MNHEY, CDR2 SVGAGI. The CDR3 covers 14 residues. The ends lost 6 bases at V and 9 bases at J; junction bases unmatched: 8. Constant-region priming of 500 ng total RNA yielded TCR beta cDNA. Slightly modified ARM-PCR with three nested multiplex PCR rounds yielded TCR beta libraries. PCR rounds one and two used TRBV1-TRBV30 forward primers with a C-beta reverse primer for around 11 cycles each. TCRdb ran MiXCR on the multiplex PCR reads and lists one entry per CDR3 protein. The table lists about 330,000 distinct CDR3 sequences, less than 70% of them singletons, with 6.5% in the top ten. Germline DNA was extracted too, while blood RNA derived from unsorted whole blood. This clonotype was detected ten times or more. Its antigen is still unknown.

The sequenced material came from peripheral blood. This TCR was recovered from a man in his forties with primary liver carcinoma and hepatitis B virus infection. J is TRBJ1-6 and V is TRBV6-5; the match to TRBD1 covers 7 bases. The DNA for the CDR3 is TGTGCCAGCAGGAGAGACAGGGTCAGTTCACCCCTCCACTTT. Its translation is CASRRDRVSSPLHF.